This TCR beta chain was captured by sequencing in a study of long-term antiretroviral therapy in people with HIV (dated by TCRdb to between 2021 and 2024). At the level of the whole study: The earliest samples were collected roughly a decade before the 2015 WHO recommendation for immediate ART, at a time when ART was usually postponed until CD4 counts fell. A total of approximately 200 cryopreserved PBMC samples came from 25 to 35 adults with confirmed HIV infection and were collected serially over a mean of approximately six years (range 1-12). A retrospective serial study tested whether ART initiation and durable HIV suppression were associated with changes in peripheral blood TRB repertoire composition and diversity. About a third of the roughly 30 participants with HIV were female. No cross-contamination during QIAcube processing turned up in test extractions that ran a monoclonal T-cell line alongside 30 to 35 polyclonal samples.

The immunoSEQ hsTCRB v3.0 assay was used at survey level resolution for TRB variable region sequencing. A depth of roughly 35,000-55,000 T-cell genomes per sample was targeted for TRB sequencing. An Illumina MiSeq with a v3 150-cycle kit was used to sequence the pooled TRB libraries. The paper's processing steps were these. Repertoire analysis was run in R within a reproducible Nextflow workflow that covered QC, data transformation and analysis. Custom analyses were implemented in LymphoSeq2, an R package for AIRR-Seq data exploration. Four samples yielding fewer than 5000 total TRB sequences were excluded, leaving around 190 analyzed HIV repertoires. Among the 180 or so HIV repertoires that were kept, roughly 59 were collected before ART initiation and about 130 were collected after ART initiation. Repertoires were downsampled to 5000 TRB nucleotide sequences, and summary statistics were averaged over 100 downsampling iterations. TRB sequences were retained for analysis only if CDR3 regions of at least seven amino acids were present. Two measures captured diversity: a Shannon entropy-derived clonality score and the Gini coefficient. In repertoire networks, the top 5000 CDR3 amino acid sequences were linked whenever an edit distance of one separated two sequences. For TRB CDR3 amino acid sequences, GLIPH2 was used to predict antigen specificity groups and MHC restriction. Known CMV, EBV, HIV or tissue antigen associations were flagged by matching CDR3 amino acid sequences against VDJdb and McPAS-TCR. Pre-ART, post-ART and control groups were compared with Wilcoxon signed-rank tests and Holm-Bonferroni correction. Sourced from immuneACCESS, this table was stored by TCRdb with only in-frame sequences that have V and J called. A share of the clones is absent; for the studies checked, an unresolved V gene accounts for under half, and the remainder has no known explanation. V and J calls plus clone size are reproduced from that table; the DNA served to infer D and trimming. The sample table shows tens of thousands of clones, and almost 85% are seen once. The ten largest clones take up approximately 4.4% of the sample.

Notes on this clone: The antigen it recognizes is unknown. Base qualities were left out, and no much larger clone turns up one base away.

Cut back by 6 bases and 4 bases, the V and J ends lie 21 bases apart. The CDR3 runs 16 amino acids, cysteine and phenylalanine included. Only the CDR3 DNA stays, 48 bases, in frame from base 1. The germline V gene gives CDR1 as MDHEN and CDR2 as SYDVKM. Participants were included only if at least one PBMC sample before ART initiation and at least two post-ART samples were available. Every participant with HIV received treatment in the United States of America. Before DNA extraction, cryopreserved samples of about 0.95-10 million PBMC were thawed and washed. At the time of the earliest PBMC sample for each participant with HIV, ages ranged from about 23 to 60 years. PBMC samples from each participant spanned 1-4 timepoints before ART initiation and 2-8 timepoints after ART initiation, with a median of 7 samples. For every participant, serial HIV viral load, CD4+ T-cell count, ART history and demographic data were obtained. Genomic DNA was extracted from unsorted PBMC with a Qiagen kit on a QIAcube, with processing performed in batches of 12 samples.

General findings and caveats noted by the study authors: Since PBMC availability was limited, sequencing covered only the TCR beta chain, with no alpha chain pairing. The samples span the years 2004 to 2017, and the ART regimens used may be less effective than current regimens. A significant increase in TRB diversity was found to be associated with ART initiation, although TRB diversity was observed to remain significantly below that of transplant donor controls even after long-term ART. Expanded TRB clones identified before ART initiation dominated the repertoire across all time points, though the dominance fluctuated and decreased in many PLHIV after ART. Narrower CDR3 length ranges were observed in HIV repertoires than in controls, and an antigen-experienced repertoire with only a slight naive shift after ART was suggested by the network structure. Inferences about post-ART repertoire changes were limited because no data were available on ART adherence, viral resistance or therapy changes. Because pre-ART samples had limited cell numbers, unsorted PBMC were profiled rather than sorted CD4+ and CD8+ T cells.

The sample was unsorted PBMCs, taken about 3.5 years after starting antiretroviral therapy. The sequence was collected from a man younger than 30 with HIV. The chain is assembled from TRBV28 and TRBJ1-1; TRBD1 might be the D gene, on 6 matching bases. Here the CDR3 is given as CASSPPGLRGSTEAFF. The DNA reads TGTGCCAGCAGCCCCCCGGGACTCAGGGGTAGCACTGAAGCTTTCTTT.